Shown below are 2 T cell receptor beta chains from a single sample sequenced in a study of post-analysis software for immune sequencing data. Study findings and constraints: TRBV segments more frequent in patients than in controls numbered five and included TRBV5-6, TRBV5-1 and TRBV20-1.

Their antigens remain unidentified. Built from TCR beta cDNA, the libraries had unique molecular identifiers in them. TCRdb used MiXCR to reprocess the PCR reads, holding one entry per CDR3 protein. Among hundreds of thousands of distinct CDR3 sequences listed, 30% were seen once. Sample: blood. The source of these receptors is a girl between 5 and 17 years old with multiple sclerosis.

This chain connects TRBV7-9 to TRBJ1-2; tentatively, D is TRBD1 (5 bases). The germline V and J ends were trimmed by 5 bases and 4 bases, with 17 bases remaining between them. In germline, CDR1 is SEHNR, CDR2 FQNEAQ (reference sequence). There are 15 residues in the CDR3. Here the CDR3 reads CASSLYATVPYGYTF. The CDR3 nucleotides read TGTGCCAGCAGCCTCTATGCGACAGTCCCCTATGGCTACACCTTC.

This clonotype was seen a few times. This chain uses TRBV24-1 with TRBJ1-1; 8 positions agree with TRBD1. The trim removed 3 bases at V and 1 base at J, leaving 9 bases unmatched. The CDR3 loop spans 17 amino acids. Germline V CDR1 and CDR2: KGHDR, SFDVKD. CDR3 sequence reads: CATSDIADRETNTEAFF. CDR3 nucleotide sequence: TGTGCCACCAGTGATATAGCGGACAGGGAAACGAACACTGAAGCTTTCTTT.